A single sample gave rise to the 26 T cell receptor beta chains below, sequenced in a study of low-dose radiotherapy and immunotherapy resistance in tumors. Time point denoted: before trial treatment. Primers targeting TRAV and TRBV primed first-strand cDNA, covering alpha and beta chains. A constant-region primer paired with the V-primer adapter amplified TCRs over about 19 PCR cycles. TCRdb re-analysed the reads in MiXCR, keeping a single row per CDR3 protein. The table shows about 60,000 distinct CDR3 sequences, with roughly a quarter occurring only once. Sequencing used PBMCs, obtained before treatment. These receptors originate from a male donor with prostate cancer.

The chain couples TRBV28 to TRBJ1-3; D not resolved. The V gene's germline CDR1 is MDHEN and CDR2 SYDVKM. This CDR3 spans 15 amino acids. The V gene lost 7 bases and the J gene lost 0 bases, with 13 bases spanning the gap. The CDR3 reads CASNNASSSGNTIYF. The CDR3 coding sequence is TGTGCCAGCAACAATGCCAGTAGCTCTGGAAACACCATATATTTT.

This clonotype came up many times. CDR3 protein: CSVVRNTEAFF. CDR3 coding DNA: TGCAGCGTTGTAAGGAACACTGAAGCTTTCTTT. The rearrangement links TRBV29-1 to TRBJ1-1; no clear D. Germline V gene lookup returns CDR1 SQVTM and CDR2 ANQGSEA. With 4 bases removed from V and 1 base from J, the gap between germline ends came to 4 bases. This CDR3 contains 11 residues.

This clonotype has a handful of counts. The rearrangement joins TRBV29-1 to TRBJ2-7; 12 bases align to TRBD1. This CDR3 region has 13 residues. CDR1 is SQVTM and CDR2 is ANQGSEA in the germline V gene. J was trimmed by 6 bases and V by 4 bases; bases with no gene match: 4. This CDR3 is CSVAGTGGLEQYF. The CDR3 DNA sequence: TGCAGCGTTGCCGGGACAGGGGGCCTCGAGCAGTACTTC.

This clonotype has a handful of counts. This chain joins TRBV6-4 and TRBJ1-3; possibly TRBD1 for D (6 bases). The CDR3 length is 17 residues. V was pared by 8 bases and J by 0 bases, with 20 bases between. The V gene's germline CDR1 is MRHNA and CDR2 SNTAGT. The CDR3 region is CASCPRGHKSSGNTIYF. DNA of the CDR3: TGTGCCAGCTGCCCGAGGGGACACAAGAGCTCTGGAAACACCATATATTTT.

This clonotype was counted only a few times. V gene TRBV5-1 combines with J gene TRBJ2-7; possibly TRBD1 for D (6 bases). The V end was cut by 4 bases, the J end by 2 bases, with 13 bases between. This CDR3 contains 14 residues. The germline CDR1 and CDR2 sequences are SGHRS and YFSETQ. The CDR3 reads CASSGEQGPYEQYF. In nucleotides, the CDR3 is TGCGCCAGCAGCGGGGAACAGGGCCCCTACGAGCAGTACTTC. Combining the CDR3 with reference TRBV5-1 and TRBJ2-7 gives the whole variable domain KAGVTQTPRYLIKTRGQQVTLSCSPISGHRSVSWYQQTPGQGLQFLFEYFSETQRNKGNFPGRFSGRQFSNSRSEMNVSTLELGDSALYLCASSGEQGPYEQYFGPGTRLTVT.

There are many counts of this clonotype. The CDR3 DNA follows: TGTGCCAGCAGCTACCGAGGGCCCCCGAACACCGGGGAGCTGTTTTTT. Translated, it gives CASSYRGPPNTGELFF. This rearrangement joins TRBV7-9 to TRBJ2-2; D might be TRBD2 (5 bases). Trimming took off 4 bases at V and 0 bases at J, with 12 bases between the two ends. This CDR3 spans 16 amino acids. CDR1 SEHNR and CDR2 FQNEAQ come from the germline V gene (reference sequence).

With regard to this clonotype: This likely stems from a read error, as it lies one base from a far larger clone. The chain recombines TRBV11-2 with TRBJ2-7, with 11 positions matching TRBD2. The CDR3 totals 15 residues. V gave up 4 bases and J gave up 7 bases; unmatched junction bases: 9. CDR1 and CDR2 (germline): SGHAT, FQNNGV. CDR3 bases: TGTGCCAGCAGCTCGGGACTAGCGGCCTACAATGAGCAGTACTTC. Protein product: CASSSGLAAYNEQYF.

This clonotype was found many times. The genes are TRBV10-3 and TRBJ2-7; D remains ambiguous. V lost 5 bases to trimming and J lost 4 bases, with 9 bases between them. CDR3 size: 12 residues. Germline values: CDR1 ENHRY, CDR2 SYGVKD. CDR3 residues: CAISFDHYEQYF. For the CDR3, the DNA is TGTGCCATCAGTTTCGACCATTACGAGCAGTACTTC.

This clonotype occurred many times. CDR3 nucleotide sequence: TGTGCCAGCTCACCCGGGACGCAGGGTAATCAGCCCCAGCATTTT. Its translation: CASSPGTQGNQPQHF. The V and J genes are TRBV18 and TRBJ1-5; a possible D gene is TRBD1 (5 bases). The CDR3 has 15 amino acids. Germline CDR1 is KGHSH and CDR2 is LQKENI. V was shortened by 3 bases and J by 4 bases, with 13 bases between the two germline ends.

This clonotype was seen at least ten times. The junction and the germline gene differ at one end; a read error may be behind it. The V call is TRBV19, the J call TRBJ2-6; 7 bases fit TRBD1. The CDR3 covers 17 residues. The germline CDR1 and CDR2 sequences are LNHDA and SQIVND (reference sequence). The CDR3 DNA follows: TGTGCCAGTAGAATTGCAGGGGGTAACTCTGGCGCCAACGTCCTGACTTTC. Translated, it gives CASRIAGGNSGANVLTF.

This clonotype has a single count. With a far larger clone one base away, a read error is the likely cause. This chain's CDR3 is CATSDPGLARSDEQYF. In nucleotides, the CDR3 is TGTGCCACCAGTGATCCGGGACTAGCGAGATCGGATGAGCAGTACTTC. V and J are TRBV24-1 and TRBJ2-7, with 10 bases fitting TRBD2. V dropped 3 bases and J dropped 7; count of bases not matched to a gene: 11. Germline assignment: CDR1 KGHDR and CDR2 SFDVKD. This CDR3 is 16 amino acids long.

There are many counts of this clonotype. V and J are TRBV11-1 and TRBJ2-4; the match to TRBD2 covers 10 bases. This CDR3 is 16 amino acids long. With 1 base clipped from V and 4 bases from J, the junction kept 4 bases outside the gene matches. Germline loops: CDR1 SGHAT, CDR2 FQDESV (reference sequence). CDR3 sequence (DNA): TGTGCCAGCAGCTTAGGAAGCGGGAGGGTGAAAAACATTCAGTACTTC. Protein sequence: CASSLGSGRVKNIQYF.

V usage is TRBV28 and J usage is TRBJ2-7; the D gene is possibly TRBD2 (5 bases). The germline CDR1 and CDR2 sequences are MDHEN and SYDVKM. V was shortened by 6 bases and J by 4 bases, with 13 bases between the two germline ends. The CDR3 consists of 13 residues. CDR3 coding DNA: TGTGCCAGCAGGGACGGGGTGGGGTACGAGCAGTACTTC. Amino acids: CASRDGVGYEQYF.

This clonotype was seen only once. The J gene is TRBJ2-2, the V gene TRBV5-8; 14 bases align to TRBD2. This CDR3 is built from 16 residues. Germline trimming cut 4 bases from V and 3 bases from J; bases unmatched to any gene: 2. The germline CDR1 and CDR2 sequences are SGHTS and YDEGEE. The CDR3 is CASSLGLAGDTGELFF. The CDR3 DNA sequence: TGTGCCAGCAGCCTGGGACTAGCGGGGGACACCGGGGAGCTGTTTTTT.

This clonotype was recorded many times. The V and J genes are TRBV5-6 and TRBJ2-2; D gene uncertain. This CDR3 region has 13 residues. CDR1 is SGHDT, CDR2 YYEEEE, per germline. Trimming shortened V by 0 bases and J by 0 bases, and 0 bases separated the two germline ends. CDR3 nucleotide sequence: TGTGCCAGCAGCTTGGCGAACACCGGGGAGCTGTTTTTT. It translates to CASSLANTGELFF.

Ten or more counts support this clonotype. The chain has TRBV5-1 and TRBJ1-1; D is unresolved. CDR3 size: 14 residues. The V and J ends lost 0 bases and 0 bases respectively, with 6 bases between them. CDR1 and CDR2 (germline): SGHRS, YFSETQ. In DNA, the CDR3 is TGCGCCAGCAGCTTGGCCAGCCTGAACACTGAAGCTTTCTTT. It codes for CASSLASLNTEAFF. Using reference TRBV5-1 and TRBJ1-1 for the parts outside the CDR3, the full variable domain is KAGVTQTPRYLIKTRGQQVTLSCSPISGHRSVSWYQQTPGQGLQFLFEYFSETQRNKGNFPGRFSGRQFSNSRSEMNVSTLELGDSALYLCASSLASLNTEAFFGQGTRLTVV.

The J gene is TRBJ2-7, the V gene TRBV28; perhaps TRBD1 as D (6 bases). CDR3 length: 14 residues. The V and J ends lost 1 base and 3 bases respectively, with 10 bases between them. Germline CDR1 is MDHEN and CDR2 is SYDVKM. CDR3 sequence reads: CASSLSLRGYEQYF. DNA of the CDR3: TGTGCCAGCAGTTTATCGCTCAGGGGCTACGAGCAGTACTTC. The full variable domain, in which reference TRBV28 and TRBJ2-7 provide the parts outside the CDR3, is DVKVTQSSRYLVKRTGEKVFLECVQDMDHENMFWYRQDPGLGLRLIYFSYDVKMKEKGDIPEGYSVSREKKERFSLILESASTNQTSMYLCASSLSLRGYEQYFGPGTRLTVT.

This clonotype was found many times. The chain joins TRBV7-2 to TRBJ2-3; no reliable D call. The V gene lost 1 base and the J gene lost 2 bases, with 16 bases spanning the gap. The CDR3 is 17 amino acids. The V gene's germline CDR1 is SGHTA and CDR2 FQGNSA. The CDR3 nucleotides are TGTGCCAGCAGCTTAGTCCCTCCTACAGTGGCCACAGATACGCAGTATTTT. Protein: CASSLVPPTVATDTQYF. The complete variable domain, with remaining parts taken from reference TRBV7-2 and TRBJ2-3, reads GAGVSQSPSNKVTEKGKDVELRCDPISGHTALYWYRQSLGQGLEFLIYFQGNSAPDKSGLPSDRFSAERTGGSVSTLTIQRTQQEDSAVYLCASSLVPPTVATDTQYFGPGTRLTVL.

The chain combines TRBV12-3 or TRBV12-4 with TRBJ1-1, with 9 bases aligning to TRBD1. This CDR3 has 14 amino acids. V dropped 5 bases and J dropped 4; count of bases not matched to a gene: 5. CDR3 amino acids: CASSPTTGGTEAFF. CDR3 in DNA: TGTGCCAGCAGTCCGACGACAGGGGGCACTGAAGCTTTCTTT.

This chain links TRBV9 with TRBJ1-6; D may be TRBD1 (5 bases). The CDR3 runs to 15 residues. Germline V CDR1 and CDR2: SGDLS, YYNGEE. Between the trimmed V and J ends, which lost 1 base and 8 bases, there was a span of 13 bases. CDR3 loop: CASSVWSGKDSPLHF. The DNA for the CDR3 is TGTGCCAGCAGCGTATGGTCAGGGAAGGATTCACCCCTCCACTTT.

As regards this clonotype: A read error may explain this, as a much larger clone is one base away. V is TRBV19 and J is TRBJ2-3; the D is unclear. The ends were cut back, 2 bases at V and 0 bases at J, with 6 bases in the middle. The germline CDR1 and CDR2 sequences are LNHDA and SQIVND (reference sequence). The CDR3 covers 14 residues. The CDR3 DNA reads as TGTGCCAGTAGTATAATGGGTAGCACAGATACGCAGTATTTT. This codes for CASSIMGSTDTQYF.

This clonotype occurred a few times. The chain couples TRBV12-3 or TRBV12-4 to TRBJ2-7; 11 positions agree with TRBD2. The CDR3 runs to 17 residues. J lost 4 bases, V lost 6 bases, and 14 bases had no gene match. CDR3 coding DNA: TGTGCCAGCAGGCCGAATCTCGGGACTAGCGGAGCTTACGAGCAGTACTTC. This gives the protein CASRPNLGTSGAYEQYF.

The V and J genes are TRBV7-8 and TRBJ2-7, with TRBD2 matching over 8 bases. V lost 1 base and J lost 6; bases outside the gene matches: 8. CDR1 and CDR2 (germline): SGHVS, FQNEAQ. The CDR3 runs to 15 residues. DNA for the CDR3: TGTGCCAGCAGCTTAGTTGTGCGGGGGGAGGGCGAGCAGTACTTC. It codes for CASSLVVRGEGEQYF.

This clonotype was counted ten times or more. The V gene is TRBV6-4, the J gene TRBJ1-1, with D possibly TRBD1 on 5 matching bases. Germline CDR1 and CDR2: MRHNA and SNTAGT. V shed 5 bases and J shed 4 bases, with 14 bases lying between them. The CDR3 has 14 amino acids. As DNA, the CDR3 is TGTGCCAGCAGTTCAGGGACCTTGGGCACTGAAGCTTTCTTT. Translated: CASSSGTLGTEAFF.

This clonotype was counted many times. The V call is TRBV9, the J call TRBJ2-3; D is possibly TRBD2 (6 bases). V was trimmed by 3 bases and J by 5 bases, leaving 25 bases between them. The CDR3 consists of 18 residues. The germline CDR1 and CDR2 sequences are SGDLS and YYNGEE. CDR3 sequence: CASSACEVLGGAVDTQYF. Written as DNA, the CDR3 is TGTGCCAGCAGCGCCTGCGAGGTGTTGGGGGGTGCAGTAGATACGCAGTATTTT. Full variable domain (remainder filled in from reference TRBV9 and TRBJ2-3): DSGVTQTPKHLITATGQRVTLRCSPRSGDLSVYWYQQSLDQGLQFLIQYYNGEERAKGNILERFSAQQFPDLHSELNLSSLELGDSALYFCASSACEVLGGAVDTQYFGPGTRLTVL.

This clonotype was seen ten or more times. The gene calls are TRBV6-2 or TRBV6-3 and TRBJ2-7; D unresolved. Per the germline V gene, CDR1 is MNHEY and CDR2 is SVGEGT. The V end was cut by 0 bases, the J end by 3 bases, with 3 bases between. CDR3 length: 12 residues. The CDR3 sequence: CASSYSNYEQYF. The DNA for the CDR3 is TGTGCCAGCAGTTACTCTAACTACGAGCAGTACTTC.